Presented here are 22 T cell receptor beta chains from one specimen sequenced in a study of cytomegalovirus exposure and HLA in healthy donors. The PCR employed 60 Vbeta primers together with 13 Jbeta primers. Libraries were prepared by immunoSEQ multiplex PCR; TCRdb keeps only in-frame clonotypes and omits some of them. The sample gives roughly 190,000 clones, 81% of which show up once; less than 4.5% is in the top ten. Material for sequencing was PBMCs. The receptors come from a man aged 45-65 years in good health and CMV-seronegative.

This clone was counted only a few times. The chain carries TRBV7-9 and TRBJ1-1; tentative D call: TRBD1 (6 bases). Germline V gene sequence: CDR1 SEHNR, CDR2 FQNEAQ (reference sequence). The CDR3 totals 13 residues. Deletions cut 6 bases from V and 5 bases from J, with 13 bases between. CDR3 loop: CASRSRGRTEAFF. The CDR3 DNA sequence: TGTGCCAGCAGAAGCAGGGGTCGGACTGAAGCTTTCTTT.

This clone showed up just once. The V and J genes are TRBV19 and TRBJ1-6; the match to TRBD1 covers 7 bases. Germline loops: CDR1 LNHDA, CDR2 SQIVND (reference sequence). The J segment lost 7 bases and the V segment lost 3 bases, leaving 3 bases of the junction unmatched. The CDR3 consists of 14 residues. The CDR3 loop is CASSMSGQNSPLHF. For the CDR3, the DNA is TGTGCCAGTAGTATGTCGGGACAGAATTCACCCCTCCACTTT. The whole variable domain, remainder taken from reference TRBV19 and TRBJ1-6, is DGGITQSPKYLFRKEGQNVTLSCEQNLNHDAMYWYRQDPGQGLRLIYYSQIVNDFQKGDIAEGYSVSREKKESFPLTVTSAQKNPTAFYLCASSMSGQNSPLHFGNGTRLTVT.

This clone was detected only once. The DNA for the CDR3 is TGTGCCAGCAGGAAGGACAACGGAAACACCATATATTTT. Translating gives CASRKDNGNTIYF. The chain links TRBV2 to TRBJ1-3, with TRBD1 as a possible D gene (5 bases). The CDR3 extends over 13 amino acids. V was clipped by 6 bases and J by 4 bases, with 10 bases between them. Per germline, CDR1 SNHLY and CDR2 FYNNEI.

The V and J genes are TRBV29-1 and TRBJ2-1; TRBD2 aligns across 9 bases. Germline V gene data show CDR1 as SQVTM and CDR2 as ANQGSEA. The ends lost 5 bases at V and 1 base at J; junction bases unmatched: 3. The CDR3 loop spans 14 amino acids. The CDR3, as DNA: TGCAGCGTTCGAGCGGGGGGTTCCTACAATGAGCAGTTCTTC. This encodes CSVRAGGSYNEQFF.

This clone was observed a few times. DNA for the CDR3: TGTGCCAGCAAGGAGGGGCCAACTAATGAAAAACTGTTTTTT. Translation: CASKEGPTNEKLFF. This chain uses TRBV6-1 with TRBJ1-4; perhaps TRBD1 as D (5 bases). The V and J ends lost 7 bases and 0 bases respectively, with 9 bases between them. Germline assignment: CDR1 MNHNS and CDR2 SASEGT. CDR3 length: 14 amino acids.

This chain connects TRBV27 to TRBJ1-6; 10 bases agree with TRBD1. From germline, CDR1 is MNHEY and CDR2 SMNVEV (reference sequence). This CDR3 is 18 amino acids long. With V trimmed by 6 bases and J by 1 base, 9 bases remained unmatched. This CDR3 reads CASSRTGGRVSYNSPLHF. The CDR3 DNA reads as TGTGCCAGCAGCCGGACAGGGGGACGGGTTTCCTATAATTCACCCCTCCACTTT.

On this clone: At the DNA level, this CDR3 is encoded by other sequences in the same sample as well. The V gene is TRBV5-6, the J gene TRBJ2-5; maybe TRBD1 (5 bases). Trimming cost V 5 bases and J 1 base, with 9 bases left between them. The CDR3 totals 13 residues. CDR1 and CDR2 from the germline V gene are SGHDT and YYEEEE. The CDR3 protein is CASSLDSQETQYF. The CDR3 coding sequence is TGTGCCAGCAGTCTCGACAGCCAAGAGACCCAGTACTTC.

The CDR3 loop reads CAWTLGQTNSPLHF. CDR3 coding DNA: TGTGCCTGGACTTTGGGACAGACAAATTCACCCCTCCACTTT. The chain is built from TRBV30 and TRBJ1-6; 7 bases fit TRBD1. The ends lost 4 bases at V and 7 bases at J; junction bases unmatched: 7. The V gene's germline CDR1 is GTSNPN and CDR2 SVGIG (reference sequence). This CDR3 contains 14 residues.

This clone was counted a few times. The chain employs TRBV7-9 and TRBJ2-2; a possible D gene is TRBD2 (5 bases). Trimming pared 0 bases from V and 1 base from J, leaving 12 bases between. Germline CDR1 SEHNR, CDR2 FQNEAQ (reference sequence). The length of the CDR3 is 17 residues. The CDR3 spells CASSLAERQVNTGELFF. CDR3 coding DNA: TGTGCCAGCAGCTTAGCAGAGCGGCAGGTGAACACCGGGGAGCTGTTTTTT. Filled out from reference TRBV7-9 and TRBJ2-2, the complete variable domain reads DTGVSQNPRHKITKRGQNVTFRCDPISEHNRLYWYRQTLGQGPEFLTYFQNEAQLEKSRLLSDRFSAERPKGSFSTLEIQRTEQGDSAMYLCASSLAERQVNTGELFFGEGSRLTVL.

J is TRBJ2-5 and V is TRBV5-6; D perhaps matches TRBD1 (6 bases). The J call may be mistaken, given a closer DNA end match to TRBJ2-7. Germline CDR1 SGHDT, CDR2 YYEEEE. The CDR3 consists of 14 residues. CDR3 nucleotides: TGTGCCAGCAGTCCTAGGACAGAGACCTACGAGCAGTACTTC. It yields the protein CASSPRTETYEQYF.

CDR3 protein: CATSRGQMLNQPQHF. CDR3 coding DNA: TGTGCCACCAGCAGAGGCCAGATGCTGAATCAGCCCCAGCATTTT. The chain joins TRBV15 to TRBJ1-5; D uncertain. The germline V and J ends were trimmed by 1 base and 4 bases, with 11 bases remaining between them. Germline V gives CDR1 LNHNV, CDR2 YYDKDF (reference sequence). This CDR3 has 15 residues.

The chain's CDR3 is CQAGYGNQPQHF. The CDR3 DNA sequence: TGTCAAGCGGGCTACGGCAATCAGCCCCAGCATTTT. The chain carries TRBV27 and TRBJ1-5, with unresolved D. Germline CDR1 MNHEY, CDR2 SMNVEV (reference sequence). The CDR3 spans 12 residues.

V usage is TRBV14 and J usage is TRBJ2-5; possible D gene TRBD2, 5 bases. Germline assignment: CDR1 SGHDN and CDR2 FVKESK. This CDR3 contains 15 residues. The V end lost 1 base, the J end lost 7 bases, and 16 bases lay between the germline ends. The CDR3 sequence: CASSQARAHRGTQYF. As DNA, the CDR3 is TGTGCCAGCAGCCAAGCCCGGGCCCACCGGGGGACCCAGTACTTC.

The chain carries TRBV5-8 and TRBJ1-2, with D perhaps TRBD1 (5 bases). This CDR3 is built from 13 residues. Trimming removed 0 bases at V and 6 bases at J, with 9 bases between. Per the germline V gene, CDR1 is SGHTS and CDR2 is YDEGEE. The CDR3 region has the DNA TGTGCCAGCAGCTTGGAGGGGTTCCATGGCTACACCTTC. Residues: CASSLEGFHGYTF. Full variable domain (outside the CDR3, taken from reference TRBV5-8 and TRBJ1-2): EAGVTQSPTHLIKTRGQQATLRCSPISGHTSVYWYQQALGLGLQFLLWYDEGEERNRGNFPPRFSGRQFPNYSSELNVNALELEDSALYLCASSLEGFHGYTFGSGTRLTVV.

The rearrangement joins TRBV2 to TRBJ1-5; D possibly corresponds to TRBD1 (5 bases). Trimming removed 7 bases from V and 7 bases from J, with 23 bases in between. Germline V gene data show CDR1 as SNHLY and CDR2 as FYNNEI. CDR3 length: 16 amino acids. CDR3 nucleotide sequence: TGTGCCAGCACCGTCGGGAGGGCGAGGCGGGGGCAGCCCCAGCATTTT. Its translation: CASTVGRARRGQPQHF.

The CDR3 coding sequence is TGTGCCAGCAGCTTAGCCCGGGCGGGAGCTTTCTTT. Translating gives CASSLARAGAFF. The chain combines TRBV13 with TRBJ1-1, with D uncertain. The V end was cut by 1 base, the J end by 10 bases, with 10 bases between. The germline CDR1 and CDR2 sequences are PRHDT and FYEKMQ (reference sequence). The CDR3 loop spans 12 amino acids.

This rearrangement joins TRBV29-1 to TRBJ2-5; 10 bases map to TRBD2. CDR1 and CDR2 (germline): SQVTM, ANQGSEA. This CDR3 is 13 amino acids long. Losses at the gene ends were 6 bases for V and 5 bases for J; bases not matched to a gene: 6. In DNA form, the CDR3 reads TGCAGCGTCGAGGGGACTAGCGAGGAGACCCAGTACTTC. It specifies CSVEGTSEETQYF.

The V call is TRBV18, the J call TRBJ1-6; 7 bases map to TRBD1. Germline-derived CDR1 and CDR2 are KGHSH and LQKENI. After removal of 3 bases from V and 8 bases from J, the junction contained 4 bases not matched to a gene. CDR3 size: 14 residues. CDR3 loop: CASSPTGWDSPLHF. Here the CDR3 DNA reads TGTGCCAGCTCACCGACAGGGTGGGATTCACCCCTCCACTTT.

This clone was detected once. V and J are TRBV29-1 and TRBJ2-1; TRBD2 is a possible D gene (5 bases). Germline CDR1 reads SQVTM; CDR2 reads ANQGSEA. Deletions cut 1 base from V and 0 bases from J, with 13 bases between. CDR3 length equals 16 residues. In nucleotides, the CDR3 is TGCAGCGTTGAAGTCGGGGTAGCTAGCTCCTACAATGAGCAGTTCTTC. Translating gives CSVEVGVASSYNEQFF.

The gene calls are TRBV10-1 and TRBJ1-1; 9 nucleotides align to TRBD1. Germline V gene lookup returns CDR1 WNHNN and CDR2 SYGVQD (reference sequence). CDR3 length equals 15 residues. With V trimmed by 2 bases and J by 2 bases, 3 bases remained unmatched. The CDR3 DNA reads TGCGCCAGCAGTGAGCAGACAGGGGGAAACACTGAAGCTTTCTTT. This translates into CASSEQTGGNTEAFF.

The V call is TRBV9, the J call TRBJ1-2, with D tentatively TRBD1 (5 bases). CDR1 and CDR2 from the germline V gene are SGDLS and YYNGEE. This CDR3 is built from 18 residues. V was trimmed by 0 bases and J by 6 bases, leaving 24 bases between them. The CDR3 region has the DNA TGTGCCAGCAGCGTAGCCCCCCCGGGGGGGGAGTCGGTCCATGGCTACACCTTC. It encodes CASSVAPPGGESVHGYTF.

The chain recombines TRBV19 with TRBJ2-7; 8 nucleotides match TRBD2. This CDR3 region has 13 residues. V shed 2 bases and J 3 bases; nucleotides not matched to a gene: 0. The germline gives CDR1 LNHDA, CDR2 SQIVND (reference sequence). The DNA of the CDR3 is TGTGCCAGTAGTATAACTAGCGGCTACGAGCAGTACTTC. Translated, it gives CASSITSGYEQYF.